The 13 T cell receptor beta chains in this list originate from one sample, sequenced in a study of cytomegalovirus exposure and HLA in healthy donors. With 60 Vbeta and 13 Jbeta primers, the PCR was carried out. The protocol was immunoSEQ multiplex PCR, while the TCRdb copy is restricted to in-frame clones and leaves out a portion. The profile covers around 160,000 clones, with under 85% appearing a single time and around 6.7% taken by the ten largest. Sequencing was done on a sample of PBMCs. The receptors stem from a woman aged 40 to 50 in good health and CMV-seropositive.

This clone has a handful of counts. Other DNA sequences in the sample encode the same CDR3. The rearrangement links TRBV5-1 to TRBJ1-6; D is ambiguous. The germline gives CDR1 SGHRS, CDR2 YFSETQ. CDR3 size: 15 residues. The germline V and J ends were trimmed by 0 bases and 6 bases, with 10 bases remaining between them. CDR3: CASSLGEGGNSPLHF. The CDR3 bases are TGCGCCAGCAGCTTGGGGGAGGGTGGTAATTCACCCCTCCACTTT.

V is TRBV6-4 and J is TRBJ1-2; TRBD1 aligns across 8 bases. The length of the CDR3 is 15 residues. Looked up from germline, CDR1 is MRHNA and CDR2 is SNTAGT. J was trimmed by 4 bases and V by 0 bases; bases with no gene match: 4. In nucleotides, the CDR3 is TGTGCCAGCAGTGACTCGGGACAGGTGATCTATGGCTACACCTTC. As protein: CASSDSGQVIYGYTF.

The genes are TRBV19 and TRBJ1-2; D ambiguous. The germline V gene encodes CDR1 LNHDA and CDR2 SQIVND (reference sequence). The CDR3 spans 15 residues. The germline V and J ends were trimmed by 1 base and 4 bases, with 13 bases remaining between them. DNA of the CDR3: TGTGCCAGTAGTATAGGCCCCGAGGCCAGCTATGGCTACACCTTC. Translation gives CASSIGPEASYGYTF.

J is TRBJ1-2 and V is TRBV15, with TRBD1 identical over 8 bases. Germline V gene lookup returns CDR1 LNHNV and CDR2 YYDKDF (reference sequence). The CDR3 covers 15 residues. J gave up 3 bases and V 0 bases, and 3 bases lay outside the gene matches. CDR3 in DNA: TGTGCCACCAGCAGAGAGGACAGGGCCTACTATGGCTACACCTTC. It encodes CATSREDRAYYGYTF.

The genes are TRBV6-5 and TRBJ1-3; 8 positions match TRBD1. The CDR3 extends over 16 amino acids. Germline CDR1 reads MNHEY; CDR2 reads SVGAGI. After removal of 4 bases from V and 3 bases from J, the junction contained 8 bases not matched to a gene. The CDR3 region is CASSSKTTGDGNTIYF. The CDR3 DNA reads TGTGCCAGCAGTTCAAAGACGACAGGGGATGGAAACACCATATATTTT.

This clone showed up just a few times. The chain combines TRBV30 with TRBJ2-5, with TRBD2 as a possible D gene (7 bases). Germline CDR1 reads GTSNPN; CDR2 reads SVGIG (reference sequence). The V end lost 8 bases, the J end lost 4 bases, and 23 bases lay between the germline ends. This CDR3 comprises 15 residues. As DNA, the CDR3 is TGTGCCGGCACGTTCCGGGGGGCTCGGGGAGAGACCCAGTACTTC. Its protein product is CAGTFRGARGETQYF.

The chain joins TRBV6-1 to TRBJ1-5; 8 bases are a match to TRBD1. Losses at the gene ends were 2 bases for V and 5 bases for J; bases not matched to a gene: 8. The CDR3 is 16 residues long. Germline V gene lookup returns CDR1 MNHNS and CDR2 SASEGT. The CDR3 coding sequence is TGTGCCAGCAGTGAATTAGGACAGGGCGGAGATCAGCCCCAGCATTTT. It is translated as CASSELGQGGDQPQHF.

The chain joins TRBV10-3 to TRBJ2-7, with TRBD2 matching 9 bases. Germline lookup yields CDR1 ENHRY and CDR2 SYGVKD. This CDR3 comprises 13 residues. J gave up 4 bases and V 10 bases, and 8 bases lay outside the gene matches. In nucleotides, the CDR3 is TGTGCCACCCAGCGGGGGGAATTATACGAGCAGTACTTC. Its protein is CATQRGELYEQYF.

This chain joins TRBV10-2 and TRBJ2-7, with TRBD2 identical over 16 bases. J gave up 7 bases and V 6 bases, and 6 bases lay outside the gene matches. Germline CDR1 reads WSHSY; CDR2 reads SAAADI. The length of the CDR3 is 15 residues. The CDR3 protein is CASRRGTSGGEEQYF. The CDR3 nucleotides are TGCGCCAGCAGACGGGGGACTAGCGGGGGGGAAGAGCAGTACTTC.

V gene TRBV2 combines with J gene TRBJ1-2; 7 nucleotides align to TRBD1. Trimming took 11 bases from V and 2 from J; bases not matched to a gene: 8. The CDR3 is 13 residues long. Germline values: CDR1 SNHLY, CDR2 FYNNEI. The CDR3 is CAGKQGINYGYTF. The CDR3 nucleotides are TGTGCCGGGAAACAGGGGATCAACTATGGCTACACCTTC.

This clone has only a few counts. V gene TRBV6-1 combines with J gene TRBJ1-5; D remains ambiguous. V was clipped by 6 bases and J by 2 bases, with 11 bases between them. Germline lookup yields CDR1 MNHNS and CDR2 SASEGT. The CDR3 length is 14 residues. The chain's CDR3 is CASREAFGNQPQHF. The CDR3 DNA reads TGTGCCAGCAGGGAGGCGTTTGGCAATCAGCCCCAGCATTTT.

The gene calls are TRBV10-3 and TRBJ1-1; 8 positions agree with TRBD1. CDR3 length: 15 residues. The germline V gene encodes CDR1 ENHRY and CDR2 SYGVKD. The J segment lost 1 base and the V segment lost 5 bases, leaving 6 bases of the junction unmatched. The CDR3, as DNA: TGTGCCATCAGTCCCAGGGGGCGCGAGAACACTGAAGCTTTCTTT. Its translation: CAISPRGRENTEAFF.

The J gene is TRBJ2-7, the V gene TRBV6-5; no firm D call. Germline lookup yields CDR1 MNHEY and CDR2 SVGAGI. The CDR3 spans 12 residues. The V end was cut by 6 bases, the J end by 2 bases, with 8 bases between. The CDR3 here is CASSSTTYEQYF. In nucleotides, the CDR3 is TGTGCCAGCAGCTCAACAACCTACGAGCAGTACTTC.